These 4 T cell receptor beta chains share one sample of origin, sequenced in a study of blood T cell repertoires in COVID-19. The protocol was immunoSEQ multiplex PCR, while the TCRdb copy is restricted to in-frame clones and leaves out a portion. In the table there are fewer than 450,000 clones, about 90% of which are singletons. Sample: PBMCs or T cells enriched from blood (not recorded which). The receptors shown here come from a man younger than 35 who had recovered from COVID-19.

The chain carries TRBV2 and TRBJ2-5; 11 nucleotides agree with TRBD1. J was trimmed by 5 bases and V by 9 bases; bases with no gene match: 8. The CDR3 extends over 14 amino acids. The germline CDR1 and CDR2 sequences are SNHLY and FYNNEI. The CDR3 spells CARRTGGEEETQYF. CDR3 DNA: TGTGCCAGAAGGACAGGGGGCGAGGAGGAGACCCAGTACTTC.

V is TRBV28 and J is TRBJ2-5; D ambiguous. V gave up 6 bases and J gave up 1 base, with 9 bases separating them. This CDR3 has 13 amino acids. Germline CDR1 is MDHEN and CDR2 is SYDVKM. CDR3 loop: CASRRSAQETQYF. The CDR3 DNA sequence: TGTGCCAGCAGGCGGTCAGCCCAAGAGACCCAGTACTTC.

The chain employs TRBV28 and TRBJ1-5, with D perhaps matching TRBD1 (6 bases). This CDR3 is 17 amino acids long. In germline, CDR1 is MDHEN, CDR2 SYDVKM. V was shortened by 1 base and J by 7 bases, with 20 bases between the two germline ends. The CDR3 sequence: CASSLSVSGAGGQPQHF. The CDR3, as DNA: TGTGCCAGCAGTTTATCGGTCTCGGGGGCGGGAGGGCAGCCCCAGCATTTT.

The V and J genes are TRBV28 and TRBJ1-2; D gene uncertain. The germline V gene encodes CDR1 MDHEN and CDR2 SYDVKM. CDR3 length: 13 amino acids. Trimming pared 7 bases from V and 2 bases from J, leaving 11 bases between. DNA for the CDR3: TGTGCCAGCACGAGGGAACTCAACTATGGCTACACCTTC. Protein sequence: CASTRELNYGYTF.